The clone carrying this TCR beta chain appeared many times. This specimen belongs to a study of response to subunit inactivated influenza vaccine. MiXCR, run by TCRdb on the RT-PCR reads, gives a single entry per CDR3 protein. The sample carries under 550,000 distinct CDR3 sequences, around 7.7% recorded once. There are 14 residues in the CDR3. The ends were cut back, 3 bases at V and 2 bases at J, with 10 bases in the middle. The TCR comes from a man aged 50 to 75 who received an inactivated influenza vaccine. The sample here was PBMCs from blood, taken around 25 months after vaccination. This chain joins TRBV12-3 or TRBV12-4 and TRBJ1-1, with D hard to call. The CDR3 spells CASSFWEGNTEAFF. The CDR3 DNA follows: TGTGCCAGCAGTTTTTGGGAGGGTAACACTGAAGCTTTCTTT.